The rows below give T cell receptor beta chains drawn from one sample of a study of blood T cells in healthy people across ages. TCRdb analysed the 5' RACE reads with MiXCR anew, one entry per CDR3 protein. Of 1.5 million to 2 million distinct CDR3 sequences listed, 28% are singletons. The specimen was blood. The receptors were gathered from a woman aged 30 to 39 in good health. The conserved cysteine and the conserved F or W are not part of the CDR3 here.

j_gene	v_gene	len	CDR3aa
TRBJ2-1	TRBV6-2/TRBV6-3	12	ASRPSGRANEQF
TRBJ2-4	TRBV4-1	13	ASSHDGQETNIQY
TRBJ1-2	TRBV20-1	11	SARISSNYGYT
TRBJ1-1	TRBV30	11	ACPGQMNTEAF
TRBJ2-7	TRBV20-1	15	SANRGTSGGSSYEQY
TRBJ2-7	TRBV20-1	13	SASGRAASYNEQY
TRBJ1-1	TRBV30	9	AWSGRDEAF
TRBJ2-5	TRBV6-2/TRBV6-3	13	ASSYSGLRQETQY
TRBJ1-1	TRBV12-3/TRBV12-4	13	ASSLAGGRNTEAF
TRBJ2-7	TRBV14	14	ASSRQTSSRSYEQY
TRBJ1-5	TRBV6-6	11	ASSYSISQPQH
TRBJ2-5	TRBV20-1	11	SAGLAVGETQY
TRBJ1-4	TRBV7-2	13	ASSFPGVRGEKLF
TRBJ1-2	TRBV7-2	15	ASTPVRDRGYNYGYT
TRBJ2-1	TRBV7-2	17	ASSTSLSGGVSSYNEQF
TRBJ1-3	TRBV5-1	14	ASSPAPGGSGNTIY
TRBJ2-3	TRBV7-9	12	ASSLSMGADTQY